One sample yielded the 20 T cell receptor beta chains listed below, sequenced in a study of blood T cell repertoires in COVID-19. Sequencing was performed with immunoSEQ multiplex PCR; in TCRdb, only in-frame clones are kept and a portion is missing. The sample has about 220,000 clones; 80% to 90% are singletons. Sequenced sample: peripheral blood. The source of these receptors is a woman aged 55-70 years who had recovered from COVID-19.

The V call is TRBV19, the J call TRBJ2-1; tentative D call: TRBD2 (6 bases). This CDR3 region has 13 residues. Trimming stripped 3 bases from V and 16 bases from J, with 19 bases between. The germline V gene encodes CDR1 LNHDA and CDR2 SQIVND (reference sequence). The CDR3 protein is CASSMASEGGAFF. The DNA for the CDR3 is TGTGCCAGTAGTATGGCGAGTGAGGGCGGGGCCTTCTTC.

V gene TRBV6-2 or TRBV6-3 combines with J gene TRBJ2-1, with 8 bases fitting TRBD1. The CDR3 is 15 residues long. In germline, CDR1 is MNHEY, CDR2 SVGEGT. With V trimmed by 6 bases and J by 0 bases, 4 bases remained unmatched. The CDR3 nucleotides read TGTGCCAGCAGGCCTACAGGGGGCTCCTACAATGAGCAGTTCTTC. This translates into CASRPTGGSYNEQFF.

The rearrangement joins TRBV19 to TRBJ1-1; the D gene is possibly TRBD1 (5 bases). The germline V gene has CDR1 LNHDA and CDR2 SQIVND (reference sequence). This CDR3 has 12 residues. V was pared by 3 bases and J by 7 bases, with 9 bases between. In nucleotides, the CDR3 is TGTGCCAGTAGTATCGGGAGGGGTGAAGCTTTCTTT. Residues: CASSIGRGEAFF.

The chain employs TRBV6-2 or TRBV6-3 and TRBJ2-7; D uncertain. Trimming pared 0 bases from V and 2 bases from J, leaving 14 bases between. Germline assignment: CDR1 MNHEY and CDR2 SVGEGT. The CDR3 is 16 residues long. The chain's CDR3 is CASSYSTSRSTYEQYF. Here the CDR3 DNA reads TGTGCCAGCAGTTACTCGACGTCTAGAAGCACCTACGAGCAGTACTTC.

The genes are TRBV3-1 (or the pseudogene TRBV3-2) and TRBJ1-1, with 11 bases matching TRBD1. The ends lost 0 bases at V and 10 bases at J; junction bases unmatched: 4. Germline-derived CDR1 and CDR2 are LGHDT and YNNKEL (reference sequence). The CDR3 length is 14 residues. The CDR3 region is CASSQDLGTGGAFF. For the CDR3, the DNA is TGTGCCAGCAGCCAAGATCTAGGGACAGGGGGAGCTTTCTTT.

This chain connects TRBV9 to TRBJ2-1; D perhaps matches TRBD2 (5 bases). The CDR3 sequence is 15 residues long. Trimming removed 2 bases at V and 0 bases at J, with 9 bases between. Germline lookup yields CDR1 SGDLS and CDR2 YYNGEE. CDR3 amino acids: CASSVPGSSYNEQFF. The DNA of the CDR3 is TGTGCCAGCAGCGTCCCGGGGAGCTCCTACAATGAGCAGTTCTTC.

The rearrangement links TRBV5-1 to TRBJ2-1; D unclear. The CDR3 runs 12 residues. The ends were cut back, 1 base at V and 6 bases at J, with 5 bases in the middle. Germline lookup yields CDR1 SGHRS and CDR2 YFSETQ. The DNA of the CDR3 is TGCGCCAGCAGCTTGTCGTTCAATGAGCAGTTCTTC. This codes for CASSLSFNEQFF.

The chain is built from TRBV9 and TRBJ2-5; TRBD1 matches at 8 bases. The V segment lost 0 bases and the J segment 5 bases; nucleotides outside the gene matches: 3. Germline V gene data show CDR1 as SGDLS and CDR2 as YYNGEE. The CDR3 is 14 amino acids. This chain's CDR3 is CASSVGQGAETQYF. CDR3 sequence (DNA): TGTGCCAGCAGCGTAGGGCAGGGGGCCGAGACCCAGTACTTC.

CDR3 region: CASNPPSGGRAYEQYF. As DNA, the CDR3 is TGTGCCAGCAACCCGCCAAGCGGGGGTCGAGCCTACGAGCAGTACTTC. The rearrangement links TRBV6-2 or TRBV6-3 to TRBJ2-7; TRBD2 matches at 8 bases. Germline V gene data show CDR1 as MNHEY and CDR2 as SVGEGT. Trimming at V came to 7 bases and at J to 2 bases, leaving 13 bases not matched to a gene. This CDR3 is 16 amino acids long.

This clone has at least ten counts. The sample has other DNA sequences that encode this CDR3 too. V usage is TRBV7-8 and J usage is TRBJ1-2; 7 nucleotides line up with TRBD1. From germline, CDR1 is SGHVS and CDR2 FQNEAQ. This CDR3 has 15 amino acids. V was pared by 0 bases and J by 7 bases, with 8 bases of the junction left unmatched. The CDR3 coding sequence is TGTGCCAGCAGCTTAGCGCCTCGACAGGGCGGTGGCTACACCTTC. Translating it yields CASSLAPRQGGGYTF.

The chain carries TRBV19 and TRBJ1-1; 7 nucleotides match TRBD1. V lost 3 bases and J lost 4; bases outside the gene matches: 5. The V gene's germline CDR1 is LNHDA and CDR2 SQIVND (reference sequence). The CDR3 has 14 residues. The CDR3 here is CASSIRTGSTEAFF. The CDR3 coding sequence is TGTGCCAGTAGTATCAGGACAGGAAGCACTGAAGCTTTCTTT.

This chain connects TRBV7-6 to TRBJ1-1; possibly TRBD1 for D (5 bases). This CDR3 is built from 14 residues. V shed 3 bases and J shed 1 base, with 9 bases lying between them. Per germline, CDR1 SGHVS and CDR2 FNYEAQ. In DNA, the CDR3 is TGTGCCAGCAGCTTGACAGCCAGGAACACTGAAGCTTTCTTT. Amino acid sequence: CASSLTARNTEAFF.

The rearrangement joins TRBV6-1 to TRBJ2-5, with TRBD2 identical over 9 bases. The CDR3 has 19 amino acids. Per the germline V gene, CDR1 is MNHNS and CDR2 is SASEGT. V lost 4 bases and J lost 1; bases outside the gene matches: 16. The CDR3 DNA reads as TGTGCCAGCAGTGGACCACGGTTACTCGGGCGGGAGGGCCAAGAGACCCAGTACTTC. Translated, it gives CASSGPRLLGREGQETQYF.

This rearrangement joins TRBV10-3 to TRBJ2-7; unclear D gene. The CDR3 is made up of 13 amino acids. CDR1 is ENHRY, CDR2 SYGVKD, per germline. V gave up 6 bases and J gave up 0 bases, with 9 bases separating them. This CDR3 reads CAISKLDSYEQYF. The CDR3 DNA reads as TGTGCCATCAGCAAACTTGACTCCTACGAGCAGTACTTC.

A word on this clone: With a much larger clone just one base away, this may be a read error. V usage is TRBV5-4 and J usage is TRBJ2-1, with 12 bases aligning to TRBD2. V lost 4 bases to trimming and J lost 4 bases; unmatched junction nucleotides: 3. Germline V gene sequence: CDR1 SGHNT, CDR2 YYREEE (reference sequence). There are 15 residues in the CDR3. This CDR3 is CASSQTSGGYNEQFF. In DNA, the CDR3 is TGTGCCAGCAGCCAGACTAGCGGGGGATACAATGAGCAGTTCTTC.

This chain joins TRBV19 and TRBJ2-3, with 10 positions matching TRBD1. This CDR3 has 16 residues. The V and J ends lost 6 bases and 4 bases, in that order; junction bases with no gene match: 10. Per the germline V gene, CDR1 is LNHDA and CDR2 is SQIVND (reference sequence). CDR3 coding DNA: TGTGCCAGTAGCAGCTCCGGGACAGGGGCGGCAGATACGCAGTATTTT. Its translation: CASSSSGTGAADTQYF.

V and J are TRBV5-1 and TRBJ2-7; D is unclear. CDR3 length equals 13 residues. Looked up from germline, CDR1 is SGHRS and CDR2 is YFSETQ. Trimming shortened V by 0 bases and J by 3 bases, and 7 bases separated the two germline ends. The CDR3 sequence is CASSLGSHYEQYF. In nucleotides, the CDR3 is TGCGCCAGCAGCTTGGGTTCCCACTACGAGCAGTACTTC.

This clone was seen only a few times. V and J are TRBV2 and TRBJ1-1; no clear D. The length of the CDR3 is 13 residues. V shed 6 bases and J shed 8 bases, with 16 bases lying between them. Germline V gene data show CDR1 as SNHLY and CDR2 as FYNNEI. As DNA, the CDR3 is TGTGCCAGCAGGGATGACTCGGGCGGGGAAGCTTTCTTT. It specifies CASRDDSGGEAFF.

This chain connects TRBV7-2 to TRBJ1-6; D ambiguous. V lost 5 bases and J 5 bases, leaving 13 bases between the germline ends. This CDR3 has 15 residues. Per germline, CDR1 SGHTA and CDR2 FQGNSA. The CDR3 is CASSIQTGNNSPLHF. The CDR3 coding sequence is TGTGCCAGCAGCATCCAGACGGGAAATAATTCACCCCTCCACTTT.

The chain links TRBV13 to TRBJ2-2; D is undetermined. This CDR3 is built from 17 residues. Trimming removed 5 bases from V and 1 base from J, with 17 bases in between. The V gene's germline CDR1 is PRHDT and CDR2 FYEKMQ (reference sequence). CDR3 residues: CASSPTDEVENTGELFF. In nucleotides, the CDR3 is TGTGCCAGCAGCCCCACGGATGAGGTCGAGAACACCGGGGAGCTGTTTTTT.